This TCR beta chain was identified in a study of T cell responses to AZD1222 COVID-19 vaccine. Clones were sequenced by immunoSEQ multiplex PCR, and TCRdb holds only the in-frame ones, with some missing. The data contain 90,000 to 120,000 clones, about 90% of them singletons. V was clipped by 6 bases and J by 0 bases, with 6 bases between them. The CDR3 has 13 residues. Germline V gene data show CDR1 as ENHRY and CDR2 as SYGVKD. This clone was detected once. This receptor was taken from an adult who received the AZD1222 COVID-19 vaccine. Sample: peripheral blood, taken 28 days after the second AZD1222 dose. The rearrangement links TRBV10-3 to TRBJ1-5; D not resolved. The DNA of the CDR3 is TGTGCCATCAGGGGATATAGCAATCAGCCCCAGCATTTT. Its translation is CAIRGYSNQPQHF.